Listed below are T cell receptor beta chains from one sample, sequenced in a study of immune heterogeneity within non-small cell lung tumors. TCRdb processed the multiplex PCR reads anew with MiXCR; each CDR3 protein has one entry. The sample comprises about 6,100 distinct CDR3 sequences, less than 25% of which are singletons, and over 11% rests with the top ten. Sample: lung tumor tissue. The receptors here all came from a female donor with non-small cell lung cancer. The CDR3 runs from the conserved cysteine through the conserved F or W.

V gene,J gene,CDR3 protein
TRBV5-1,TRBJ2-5,CASSPTYRQDRETQYF
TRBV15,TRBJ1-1,CATSRRGGGNTEAFF
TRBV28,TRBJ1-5,CASSSADRGLNQPQHF
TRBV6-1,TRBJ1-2,CASSEAARIAGYTF
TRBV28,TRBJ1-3,CASTQDSAPGNTIYF
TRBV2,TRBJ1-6,CASSEADHRNSPLHF
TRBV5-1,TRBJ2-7,CASSLDGQGVYEQYF
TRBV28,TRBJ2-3,CASSSMTSGRIVDTQYF
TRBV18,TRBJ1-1,CASSPTGPFPGTEAFF
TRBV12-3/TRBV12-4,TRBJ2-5,CASSGTSGSGAVETQYF
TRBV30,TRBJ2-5,CAWLSQSYAETQYF